Here is one TCR beta chain with its context. Its target is unknown. The data derive from a study of CD8 T cells in ankylosing spondylitis. Findings and limits, study-wide: Some of the motif variants had earlier been found in reactive arthritis patients' fluid and blood. The study identified a TCR beta motif of fewer than 10 highly homologous variants that appeared characteristic of ankylosing spondylitis blood.

Germline V gene sequence: CDR1 KGHSH, CDR2 LQKENI. CDR3 length: 16 amino acids. The V gene lost 2 bases and the J gene lost 4 bases, with 14 bases spanning the gap. TCRdb analysed the 5' RACE reads with MiXCR anew, one entry per CDR3 protein. This sample yields 250,000 to 350,000 distinct CDR3 sequences, of which approximately 8.2% are seen a single time; about 15% belongs to the top ten. This sequence was found in a male donor with ankylosing spondylitis. What was sequenced was blood, either unsorted or a sorted T cell fraction (not recorded which). This chain uses TRBV18 with TRBJ2-2; no firm D call. CDR3 DNA: TGTGCCAGCTCACCAGCGTCTTTGGGGTCCACCGGGGAGCTGTTTTTT. Translation gives CASSPASLGSTGELFF.